Reported below is one TCR beta chain. The germline V gene has CDR1 KGHDR and CDR2 SFDVKD. After removal of 4 bases from V and 2 bases from J, the junction contained 4 bases not matched to a gene. The CDR3 loop spans 18 amino acids. This record comes from a study of blood T cell repertoires in COVID-19. Study overall: Samples taken during acute and convalescent COVID-19 were collected in the United States, Italy and Spain.

Assay used: immunoSEQ multiplex PCR; TCRdb lists only in-frame clones, some missing. The table records about 97,000 clones, around 88% of them present only once. Seattle researchers signed up patients amid active infection and tracked them longitudinally. This receptor was obtained from a man aged 45-60 years with COVID-19, enrolled during active disease. The chain has TRBV24-1 and TRBJ2-1, with 16 bases aligning to TRBD2. The sample taken for sequencing was peripheral blood. The CDR3 nucleotides are TGTGCCACCAGTGACGAGGGGACTAGCGGGGGGGCCTACAATGAGCAGTTCTTC. It translates to CATSDEGTSGGAYNEQFF.